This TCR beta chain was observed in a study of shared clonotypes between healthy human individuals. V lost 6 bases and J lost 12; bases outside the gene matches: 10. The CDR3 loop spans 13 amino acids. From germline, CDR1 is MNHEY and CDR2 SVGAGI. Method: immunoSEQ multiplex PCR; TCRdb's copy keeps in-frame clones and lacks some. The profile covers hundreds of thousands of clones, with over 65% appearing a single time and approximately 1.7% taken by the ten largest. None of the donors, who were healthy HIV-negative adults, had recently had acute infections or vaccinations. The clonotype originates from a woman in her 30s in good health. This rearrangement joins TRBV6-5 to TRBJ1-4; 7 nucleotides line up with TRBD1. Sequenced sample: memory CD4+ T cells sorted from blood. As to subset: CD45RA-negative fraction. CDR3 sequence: CASSPNDRVELFF. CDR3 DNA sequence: TGTGCCAGCAGCCCCAATGACAGGGTAGAACTGTTTTTT.